This TCR beta chain is drawn from a study of T cell changes during pregnancy in multiple sclerosis. There are 15 residues in the CDR3. Per germline, CDR1 SGHTS and CDR2 YDEGEE. J was trimmed by 5 bases and V by 4 bases; bases with no gene match: 3. Profiled with immunoSEQ multiplex PCR; TCRdb holds only in-frame clones, not every one. The sample holds over 60,000 clones, approximately 92% seen once. The chain carries TRBV5-8 and TRBJ2-2; TRBD2 aligns across 12 bases. The source was peripheral blood, collected in the first trimester of pregnancy. This TCR was recovered from a female donor with multiple sclerosis, enrolled in a pregnancy study. The CDR3 DNA sequence: TGTGCCAGCAGCCTAGCGGGAGGGGGAACCGGGGAGCTGTTTTTT. Protein sequence: CASSLAGGGTGELFF.